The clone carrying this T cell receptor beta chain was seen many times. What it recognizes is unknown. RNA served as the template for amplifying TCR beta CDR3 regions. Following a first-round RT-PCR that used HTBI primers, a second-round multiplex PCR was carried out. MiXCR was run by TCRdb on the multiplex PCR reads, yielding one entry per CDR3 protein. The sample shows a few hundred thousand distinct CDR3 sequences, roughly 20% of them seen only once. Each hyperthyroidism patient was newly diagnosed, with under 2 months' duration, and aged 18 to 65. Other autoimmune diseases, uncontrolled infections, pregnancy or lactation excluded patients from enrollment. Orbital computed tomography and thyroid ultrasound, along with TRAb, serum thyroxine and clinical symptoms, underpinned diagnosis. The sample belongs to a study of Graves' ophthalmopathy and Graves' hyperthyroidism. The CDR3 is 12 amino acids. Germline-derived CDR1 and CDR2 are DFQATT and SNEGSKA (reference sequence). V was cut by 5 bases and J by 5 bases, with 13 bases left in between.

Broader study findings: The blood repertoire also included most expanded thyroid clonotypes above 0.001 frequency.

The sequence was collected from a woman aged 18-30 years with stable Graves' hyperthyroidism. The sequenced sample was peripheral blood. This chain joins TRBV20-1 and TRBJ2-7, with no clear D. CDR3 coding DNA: TGCAGTGCTCCTCGGAGCAGCAACGAGCAGTACTTC. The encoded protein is CSAPRSSNEQYF.